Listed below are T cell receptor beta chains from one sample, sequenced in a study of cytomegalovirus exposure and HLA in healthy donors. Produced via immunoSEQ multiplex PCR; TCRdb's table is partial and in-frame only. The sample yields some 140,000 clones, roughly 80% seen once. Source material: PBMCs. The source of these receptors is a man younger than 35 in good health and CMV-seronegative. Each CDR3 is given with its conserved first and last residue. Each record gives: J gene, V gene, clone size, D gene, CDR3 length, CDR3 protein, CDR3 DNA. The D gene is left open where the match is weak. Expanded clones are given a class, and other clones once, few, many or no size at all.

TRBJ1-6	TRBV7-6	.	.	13	CASSLIPRAPLHF	TGTGCCAGCAGCCTCATCCCCCGGGCACCCCTCCACTTT
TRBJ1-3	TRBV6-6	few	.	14	CASSPGAAGNTIYF	TGTGCCAGCAGCCCAGGCGCAGCTGGAAACACCATATATTTT
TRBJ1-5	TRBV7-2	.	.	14	CASSLQGNNQPQHF	TGTGCCAGCAGCTTGCAGGGCAACAATCAGCCCCAGCATTTT
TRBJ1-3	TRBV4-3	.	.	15	CASSYQAGDGNTIYF	TGCGCCAGCAGTTACCAAGCGGGGGATGGAAACACCATATATTTT
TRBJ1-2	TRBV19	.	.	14	CASSISPALQGYTF	TGTGCCAGTAGTATTTCGCCCGCTCTTCAGGGCTACACCTTC
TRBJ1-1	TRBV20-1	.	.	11	CSATTVRGAFF	TGCAGTGCCACGACTGTTCGTGGAGCTTTCTTT
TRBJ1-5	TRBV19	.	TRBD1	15	CASSIGQGFNQPQHF	TGTGCCAGTAGTATAGGACAGGGCTTTAATCAGCCCCAGCATTTT
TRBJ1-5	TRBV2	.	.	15	CASRAQGGRNQPQHF	TGTGCCAGCAGAGCCCAGGGAGGCCGCAATCAGCCCCAGCATTTT
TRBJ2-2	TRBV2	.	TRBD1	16	CASISTGGISTGELFF	TGTGCCAGCATATCGACAGGGGGTATAAGTACCGGGGAGCTGTTTTTT
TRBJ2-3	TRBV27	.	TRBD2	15	CASRGSLAGGNTQYF	TGTGCCAGCAGGGGTAGTCTAGCGGGGGGGAATACGCAGTATTTT